A selection of T cell receptor beta chains follows, all from one sample in a study of T cell responses to AZD1222 COVID-19 vaccine. Some clones are missing from TCRdb's copy, which holds only in-frame ones; the method was immunoSEQ multiplex PCR. Of about 260,000 clones listed, 80% to 95% were seen once; the top ten hold less than 0.65%. The sequenced sample was peripheral blood, obtained on day 0 of AZD1222 vaccination. These receptors were collected from an adult in good health. CDR3s include the opening cysteine and the closing phenylalanine or tryptophan. Fields, in order: J gene, clone size, V gene, CDR3 protein. Clone size is given for some rows only: seen once, a few or many times, or a class if the clone is expanded.

J gene: TRBJ2-1
clone size: NA
V gene: TRBV9
CDR3 protein: CASSVSGGSYNEQFF

J gene: TRBJ1-3
clone size: once
V gene: TRBV6-2/TRBV6-3
CDR3 protein: CASSYSFGRISGNTIYF

J gene: TRBJ2-7
clone size: NA
V gene: TRBV28
CDR3 protein: CASSFPGAYEQYF

J gene: TRBJ1-5
clone size: NA
V gene: TRBV10-2
CDR3 protein: CASLAGDRGVGQPQHF

J gene: TRBJ1-1
clone size: NA
V gene: TRBV28
CDR3 protein: CATNWQGTNTEAFF

J gene: TRBJ2-3
clone size: NA
V gene: TRBV7-2
CDR3 protein: CASSIRQGVGEITDTQYF

J gene: TRBJ1-5
clone size: NA
V gene: TRBV29-1
CDR3 protein: CSVADVRDQPQHF

J gene: TRBJ2-2
clone size: few
V gene: TRBV27
CDR3 protein: CASSFGAGGPGELFF

J gene: TRBJ2-1
clone size: NA
V gene: TRBV20-1
CDR3 protein: CSASGGGGWNNEQFF

J gene: TRBJ1-5
clone size: NA
V gene: TRBV28
CDR3 protein: CASSGNQPQHF

J gene: TRBJ2-3
clone size: once
V gene: TRBV12-5
CDR3 protein: CASRGPSTDTQYF

J gene: TRBJ2-7
clone size: NA
V gene: TRBV6-1
CDR3 protein: CASSVGRLGQSYEQYF

J gene: TRBJ2-5
clone size: NA
V gene: TRBV11-2
CDR3 protein: CASSLGTQETQYF

J gene: TRBJ2-3
clone size: NA
V gene: TRBV12-3/TRBV12-4
CDR3 protein: CASSTGPRNTQYF

J gene: TRBJ2-1
clone size: NA
V gene: TRBV3-1/TRBV3-2
CDR3 protein: CASSDSGGSSYNEQFF

J gene: TRBJ1-5
clone size: NA
V gene: TRBV28
CDR3 protein: CASSLGQGSNQPQHF

J gene: TRBJ2-2
clone size: once
V gene: TRBV27
CDR3 protein: CASSRGRTDPGELFF

J gene: TRBJ2-7
clone size: NA
V gene: TRBV10-3
CDR3 protein: CAISEGTGGLANEQYF

J gene: TRBJ2-7
clone size: NA
V gene: TRBV5-4
CDR3 protein: CASSFGLAGEPPGYEQYF

J gene: TRBJ2-1
clone size: NA
V gene: TRBV4-1
CDR3 protein: CASSQENYYNEQFF

J gene: TRBJ2-1
clone size: NA
V gene: TRBV20-1
CDR3 protein: CSASRGSSYNEQFF

J gene: TRBJ1-2
clone size: NA
V gene: TRBV20-1
CDR3 protein: CSAREGSGYTF

J gene: TRBJ1-2
clone size: NA
V gene: TRBV24-1
CDR3 protein: CATSDPRGGYTF

J gene: TRBJ2-7
clone size: NA
V gene: TRBV6-5
CDR3 protein: CASTRDRTDYEQYF

J gene: TRBJ2-7
clone size: NA
V gene: TRBV5-1
CDR3 protein: CASSQMTTTYEQYF

J gene: TRBJ2-2
clone size: NA
V gene: TRBV7-2
CDR3 protein: CASSLGRGGELFF

J gene: TRBJ1-5
clone size: once
V gene: TRBV28
CDR3 protein: CASSLRGQLDQPQHF

J gene: TRBJ2-2
clone size: NA
V gene: TRBV28
CDR3 protein: CAVTPGLRTGELFF

J gene: TRBJ2-2
clone size: NA
V gene: TRBV3-1/TRBV3-2
CDR3 protein: CASSHRIAVTGELFF

J gene: TRBJ2-1
clone size: NA
V gene: TRBV7-9
CDR3 protein: CASSRGRGYNEQFF

J gene: TRBJ2-3
clone size: NA
V gene: TRBV5-4
CDR3 protein: CASSSGGGGLEDTQYF

J gene: TRBJ2-3
clone size: NA
V gene: TRBV23-1
CDR3 protein: CASSQSCGSSTDTQYF

J gene: TRBJ2-7
clone size: once
V gene: TRBV6-1
CDR3 protein: CASSEGGISSYEQYF

J gene: TRBJ2-5
clone size: NA
V gene: TRBV7-7
CDR3 protein: CASSLPGEVGTQYF

J gene: TRBJ2-1
clone size: NA
V gene: TRBV7-9
CDR3 protein: CASSLGISGGAYNEQFF

J gene: TRBJ2-3
clone size: NA
V gene: TRBV5-1
CDR3 protein: CASTRLQGRTDTQYF

J gene: TRBJ2-1
clone size: NA
V gene: TRBV28
CDR3 protein: CASSPTSGLRDEQFF

J gene: TRBJ1-3
clone size: NA
V gene: TRBV7-9
CDR3 protein: CASSLEVRNTIYF

J gene: TRBJ2-5
clone size: NA
V gene: TRBV7-8
CDR3 protein: CASSPLGSRVETQYF

J gene: TRBJ2-3
clone size: NA
V gene: TRBV5-1
CDR3 protein: CASSFTSGVDTQYF

J gene: TRBJ2-2
clone size: NA
V gene: TRBV29-1
CDR3 protein: CSVGPGAGELFF

J gene: TRBJ1-1
clone size: NA
V gene: TRBV5-1
CDR3 protein: CASSLGARSDTEAFF

J gene: TRBJ1-3
clone size: NA
V gene: TRBV6-5
CDR3 protein: CASRPDYSGNTIYF

J gene: TRBJ1-5
clone size: NA
V gene: TRBV5-1
CDR3 protein: CASSLGQGINQPQHF

J gene: TRBJ1-1
clone size: once
V gene: TRBV6-5
CDR3 protein: CASPGTGNTEAFF

J gene: TRBJ2-7
clone size: NA
V gene: TRBV12-3/TRBV12-4
CDR3 protein: CASRQSSYEQYF

J gene: TRBJ1-2
clone size: NA
V gene: TRBV28
CDR3 protein: CASSLRAGPNYGYTF

J gene: TRBJ2-1
clone size: once
V gene: TRBV29-1
CDR3 protein: CSVTLAREQFF

J gene: TRBJ2-7
clone size: NA
V gene: TRBV28
CDR3 protein: CASRGGPRSYEQYF

J gene: TRBJ1-3
clone size: few
V gene: TRBV3-1/TRBV3-2
CDR3 protein: CASSQAGQFSGNTIYF

J gene: TRBJ1-4
clone size: NA
V gene: TRBV10-3
CDR3 protein: CAIREGQHNEKLFF

J gene: TRBJ2-1
clone size: NA
V gene: TRBV6-6
CDR3 protein: CASIGTSGREQFF

J gene: TRBJ2-6
clone size: NA
V gene: TRBV6-1
CDR3 protein: CASSEESFGANVLTF

J gene: TRBJ1-5
clone size: few
V gene: TRBV28
CDR3 protein: CASSFGGSNQPQHF